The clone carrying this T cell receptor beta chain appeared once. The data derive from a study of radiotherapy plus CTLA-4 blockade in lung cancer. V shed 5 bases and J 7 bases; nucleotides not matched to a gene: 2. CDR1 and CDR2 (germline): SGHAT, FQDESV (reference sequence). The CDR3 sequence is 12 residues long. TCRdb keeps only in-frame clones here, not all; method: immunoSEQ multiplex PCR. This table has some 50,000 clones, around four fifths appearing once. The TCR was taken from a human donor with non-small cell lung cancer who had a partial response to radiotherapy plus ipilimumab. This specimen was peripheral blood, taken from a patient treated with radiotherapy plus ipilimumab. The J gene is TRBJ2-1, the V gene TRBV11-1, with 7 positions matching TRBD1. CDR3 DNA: TGTGCCAGCAGCCGACAGGGAAATGAGCAGTTCTTC. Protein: CASSRQGNEQFF.